This is a list of T cell receptor beta chains from one sample in a study of prognosis after radiotherapy for stage I lung cancer. TCRdb ran MiXCR on the multiplex PCR reads and lists one entry per CDR3 protein. The table includes some 39,000 distinct CDR3 sequences, around a quarter detected once. Sequencing was performed on PBMCs, taken before or after stereotactic body radiation therapy (not recorded which). These receptors all come from a donor aged 50 or older with non-small cell lung cancer. CDR3s include the opening cysteine and the closing phenylalanine or tryptophan. A D gene is named only where the DNA matches it firmly. Only some rows state a clone size, as once, few, many or a class for expanded clones.

size,V,J,D,CDR3,DNA
many,TRBV4-1,TRBJ2-7,TRBD1,CASSPRDSSYEQYF,TGCGCCAGCAGCCCCAGGGACAGCTCCTACGAGCAGTACTTC
many,TRBV30,TRBJ1-5,-,CAWSEGQGNQPQHF,TGTGCCTGGAGTGAGGGCCAGGGCAATCAGCCCCAGCATTTT
many,TRBV20-1,TRBJ2-5,-,CSARLSIVQETQYF,TGCAGTGCTCGCCTCTCTATAGTCCAAGAGACCCAGTACTTC
once,TRBV6-2/TRBV6-3,TRBJ1-2,TRBD1,CASSDRDRNYGYTF,TGTGCCAGCAGTGATAGGGACAGGAACTATGGCTACACCTTC
once,TRBV11-3,TRBJ2-1,-,CVSSLGPATNEQLF,TGTGTCAGCAGCTTAGGTCCGGCAACCAATGAGCAGCTCTTC
many,TRBV6-1,TRBJ1-5,-,CASSHVTLPYSNQPQHF,TGTGCCAGCTCTCACGTGACACTGCCTTATAGCAATCAGCCCCAGCATTTT
-,TRBV7-3,TRBJ2-7,-,CASSLGGSTCSYEQYF,TGTGCCAGCAGCTTAGGGGGGTCGACTTGCTCCTACGAGCAGTACTTC
few,TRBV5-1,TRBJ2-6,TRBD2,CASSLRIGGAGANVLTF,TGCGCCAGCAGCTTAAGGATCGGGGGGGCTGGGGCCAACGTCCTGACTTTC
many,TRBV20-1,TRBJ2-7,TRBD2,CSAFRLAGWQYEQYF,TGCAGTGCTTTCCGACTAGCGGGGTGGCAGTACGAGCAGTACTTC
many,TRBV30,TRBJ1-2,-,CAWSRIGGYTF,TGTGCCTGGAGCCGGATTGGCGGCTACACCTTC
many,TRBV7-9,TRBJ2-1,TRBD2,CASSQAGDGYNEQFF,TGTGCCAGCAGCCAAGCGGGAGACGGGTACAATGAGCAGTTCTTC
medium-sized,TRBV20-1,TRBJ2-7,TRBD2,CSARQSSGTYEQYF,TGCAGTGCTAGACAGTCTAGCGGGACCTACGAGCAGTACTTC
-,TRBV7-2,TRBJ2-5,TRBD2,CASSLRFSGGARETQYF,TGTGCCAGCAGCTTACGATTTTCCGGGGGGGCGCGGGAGACCCAGTACTTC
many,TRBV30,TRBJ1-5,-,CAWSVGGPNQPQHF,TGTGCCTGGAGTGTTGGGGGACCCAATCAGCCCCAGCATTTT
many,TRBV5-1,TRBJ1-1,TRBD1,CASSPGTGRAEAFF,TGCGCCAGCAGCCCCGGGACAGGGAGAGCTGAAGCTTTCTTT
-,TRBV2,TRBJ2-7,TRBD1,CATSSGTGFHEQYF,TGTGCCACCAGTTCCGGGACAGGGTTTCATGAGCAGTACTTC
many,TRBV11-2,TRBJ1-2,-,CASSLRGRNGYTF,TGTGCCAGCAGCTTGAGGGGGAGAAATGGCTACACCTTC
many,TRBV12-5,TRBJ1-5,TRBD1,CASGLALDQGENQPQHF,TGTGCTAGTGGTTTGGCCCTGGATCAGGGGGAGAACCAGCCCCAGCATTTT
many,TRBV19,TRBJ2-7,-,CASKKGRGIYEQYF,TGTGCCAGTAAGAAAGGGAGGGGGATCTACGAGCAGTACTTC